A single sample is the source of the 26 T cell receptor beta chains below, sequenced in a study of blood T cell repertoires in COVID-19. Measured with immunoSEQ multiplex PCR; TCRdb has only the in-frame clones, and not every one. The sample yields 98,000 or so clones, approximately 84% seen once. The sequenced sample consisted of peripheral blood. Receptor source: a man between 60 and 70 years old with acute or convalescent COVID-19.

J is TRBJ2-1 and V is TRBV5-4; 7 bases fit TRBD2. The ends lost 2 bases at V and 6 bases at J; junction bases unmatched: 5. Germline CDR1 and CDR2: SGHNT and YYREEE (reference sequence). The CDR3 has 14 amino acids. CDR3 bases: TGTGCCAGCAGCTTTGGCGGGGGTACCAATGAGCAGTTCTTC. This encodes CASSFGGGTNEQFF.

This chain uses TRBV5-1 with TRBJ2-7; no clear D. V was clipped by 2 bases and J by 2 bases, with 14 bases between them. The CDR3 spans 15 residues. Germline CDR1 is SGHRS and CDR2 is YFSETQ. The DNA for the CDR3 is TGCGCCAGCAGCTTCATTCGGCAGGCTGCCTACGAGCAGTACTTC. Translated, it gives CASSFIRQAAYEQYF.

V gene TRBV10-2 combines with J gene TRBJ2-1; 7 bases are shared with TRBD2. CDR1 WSHSY and CDR2 SAAADI come from the germline V gene. V shed 8 bases and J 2 bases; nucleotides not matched to a gene: 6. The CDR3 consists of 14 residues. CDR3 in amino acids: CASGQTSTYNEQFF. Here the CDR3 DNA reads TGCGCCAGCGGTCAGACTAGCACCTACAATGAGCAGTTCTTC.

The chain is built from TRBV28 and TRBJ2-5, with D perhaps matching TRBD1 (6 bases). From germline, CDR1 is MDHEN and CDR2 SYDVKM. V gave up 6 bases and J gave up 0 bases, with 14 bases separating them. This CDR3 comprises 15 residues. The CDR3 coding sequence is TGTGCCAGCAGCCTAAATACAGGGTACCAAGAGACCCAGTACTTC. Translation: CASSLNTGYQETQYF.

The V call is TRBV12-5, the J call TRBJ2-1, with 8 nucleotides matching TRBD1. CDR1 and CDR2 from the germline V gene are LGHNT and FRNRAP. J was trimmed by 5 bases and V by 6 bases; bases with no gene match: 9. The CDR3 length is 15 residues. This CDR3 is CASGPGTGLNNEQFF. The DNA for the CDR3 is TGTGCTAGTGGACCCGGGACAGGCCTAAACAATGAGCAGTTCTTC.

The chain uses TRBV5-1 and TRBJ1-2; D remains unclear. The ends were cut back, 2 bases at V and 6 bases at J, with 17 bases in the middle. The CDR3 is 15 amino acids. Per the germline V gene, CDR1 is SGHRS and CDR2 is YFSETQ. The CDR3 region is CASSFLSGGIDGYTF. CDR3 DNA: TGCGCCAGCAGCTTCCTGTCGGGTGGAATCGATGGCTACACCTTC.

This chain joins TRBV6-1 and TRBJ2-7; 9 bases map to TRBD2. J was trimmed by 3 bases and V by 10 bases; bases with no gene match: 10. The CDR3 spans 14 residues. Germline V lookup: CDR1 MNHNS, CDR2 SASEGT. The CDR3 reads CATTKTSGYYEQYF. In DNA, the CDR3 is TGTGCCACCACAAAGACTAGCGGTTACTACGAGCAGTACTTC.

V gene TRBV5-1 combines with J gene TRBJ2-1; 12 bases align to TRBD2. J was trimmed by 5 bases and V by 3 bases; bases with no gene match: 3. The CDR3 is 15 residues long. Germline V gene lookup returns CDR1 SGHRS and CDR2 YFSETQ. CDR3 sequence: CASSWTSGIHNEQFF. The CDR3 DNA reads as TGCGCCAGCAGCTGGACTAGCGGGATCCACAATGAGCAGTTCTTC. Full variable domain (outside the CDR3, taken from reference TRBV5-1 and TRBJ2-1): KAGVTQTPRYLIKTRGQQVTLSCSPISGHRSVSWYQQTPGQGLQFLFEYFSETQRNKGNFPGRFSGRQFSNSRSEMNVSTLELGDSALYLCASSWTSGIHNEQFFGPGTRLTVL.

The rearrangement links TRBV5-1 to TRBJ2-5; TRBD1 might be the D (6 bases). Germline-derived CDR1 and CDR2 are SGHRS and YFSETQ. The CDR3 totals 14 residues. V dropped 4 bases and J dropped 1 base, with 11 bases sitting between them. The CDR3 coding sequence is TGCGCCAGCAGCCCGGGACATACCCAAGAGACCCAGTACTTC. This translates into CASSPGHTQETQYF.

The rearrangement uses TRBV13 and TRBJ1-1; 8 positions agree with TRBD1. Germline CDR1 PRHDT, CDR2 FYEKMQ (reference sequence). The ends lost 4 bases at V and 5 bases at J; junction bases unmatched: 6. The CDR3 spans 14 residues. CDR3 loop: CASSSRQGRTEAFF. Written as DNA, the CDR3 is TGTGCCAGCAGCTCGAGACAGGGGCGGACTGAAGCTTTCTTT.

CDR3 nucleotide sequence: TGCAGCGTTGATATAGTCGGCTCCGGGGAGCAGTTCTTC. Translation gives CSVDIVGSGEQFF. The chain combines TRBV29-1 with TRBJ2-1; D uncertain. The CDR3 extends over 13 amino acids. V dropped 3 bases and J dropped 10 bases, with 16 bases sitting between them. Germline CDR1 reads SQVTM; CDR2 reads ANQGSEA.

The V and J genes are TRBV9 and TRBJ1-1; the D gene is possibly TRBD1 (5 bases). The CDR3 totals 16 residues. Deletions cut 3 bases from V and 6 bases from J, with 21 bases between. Per the germline V gene, CDR1 is SGDLS and CDR2 is YYNGEE. The CDR3 spells CASSEVTQGWGPEAFF. As DNA, the CDR3 is TGTGCCAGCAGCGAGGTGACCCAAGGGTGGGGCCCTGAAGCTTTCTTT.

This clone showed up just a few times. The V and J genes are TRBV14 and TRBJ2-1; D might be TRBD2 (6 bases). V dropped 2 bases and J dropped 5 bases, with 10 bases sitting between them. The CDR3 runs 14 residues. Germline CDR1 SGHDN, CDR2 FVKESK. CDR3 sequence: CASSQQLADNEQFF. The CDR3 DNA reads as TGTGCCAGCAGCCAACAGTTAGCGGACAATGAGCAGTTCTTC.

The chain joins TRBV30 to TRBJ1-2, with D perhaps matching TRBD1 (6 bases). The CDR3 covers 14 residues. Per germline, CDR1 GTSNPN and CDR2 SVGIG (reference sequence). V lost 0 bases and J lost 8, with 16 bases in between. The CDR3 nucleotides read TGTGCCTGGAGTGTCTTGGCGGGGGGCGGCGGCTACACCTTC. This encodes CAWSVLAGGGGYTF.

The chain recombines TRBV6-5 with TRBJ1-3, with D unclear. The CDR3 extends over 15 amino acids. Germline V gene sequence: CDR1 MNHEY, CDR2 SVGAGI. V lost 6 bases and J 0 bases, leaving 12 bases between the germline ends. In DNA form, the CDR3 reads TGTGCCAGCAGGGACGAGGGAGCCTCTGGAAACACCATATATTTT. Amino acids: CASRDEGASGNTIYF.

The rearrangement links TRBV1 to TRBJ1-2; TRBD1, the table's D call, lacks a check against the DNA. TRBV1 is termed a pseudogene. The CDR3 sequence is 17 residues long. The CDR3 sequence: CTSSQRQGRRLYYGYTF. The CDR3 DNA sequence: TGCACCAGCAGCCAACGACAGGGGAGGAGACTGTACTATGGCTACACCTTC.

This sequence joins TRBV6-5 and TRBJ1-3; 7 nucleotides agree with TRBD1. J was trimmed by 4 bases and V by 6 bases; bases with no gene match: 6. CDR3 length: 14 residues. Germline V gene lookup returns CDR1 MNHEY and CDR2 SVGAGI. CDR3 DNA: TGTGCCAGCAGAGACGACAGGGCCGGAAACACCATATATTTT. Amino acids: CASRDDRAGNTIYF.

This clone was observed a handful of times. CDR3 amino acids: CASQKAGNYGYTF. As DNA, the CDR3 is TGTGCCAGCCAAAAAGCGGGGAACTATGGCTACACCTTC. V gene TRBV6-5 combines with J gene TRBJ1-2; D not certain. Per the germline V gene, CDR1 is MNHEY and CDR2 is SVGAGI. CDR3 length: 13 residues. Trimming shortened V by 8 bases and J by 2 bases, and 12 bases separated the two germline ends.

This rearrangement joins TRBV27 to TRBJ1-5; 9 positions agree with TRBD1. The CDR3 is 16 residues long. CDR1 and CDR2 (germline): MNHEY, SMNVEV (reference sequence). V lost 1 base and J lost 3; bases outside the gene matches: 4. The CDR3 sequence is CASSLYGTGYNQPQHF. The CDR3 bases are TGTGCCAGCAGTTTATACGGGACAGGGTACAATCAGCCCCAGCATTTT.

This clone was recorded at least ten times. The rearrangement joins TRBV27 to TRBJ1-1; 8 bases align to TRBD1. V was clipped by 5 bases and J by 7 bases; unmatched bases: 12. The CDR3 sequence is 15 residues long. Per germline, CDR1 MNHEY and CDR2 SMNVEV (reference sequence). CDR3 in DNA: TGTGCCAGCAGTACCCAAACCCGACAGGGGTTTGAAGCTTTCTTT. This sequence encodes CASSTQTRQGFEAFF.

The V call is TRBV10-2, the J call TRBJ2-5; D ambiguous. Germline lookup yields CDR1 WSHSY and CDR2 SAAADI. The V end was cut by 4 bases, the J end by 5 bases, with 11 bases between. The CDR3 covers 13 residues. Here the CDR3 reads CASSVRSWETQYF. DNA for the CDR3: TGCGCCAGCAGTGTACGGAGTTGGGAGACCCAGTACTTC.

The CDR3 nucleotides are TGTGCCAGCAGAGACCCCGGAGTCATGAACACTGAAGCTTTCTTT. Its translation: CASRDPGVMNTEAFF. The chain is built from TRBV2 and TRBJ1-1; no firm D call. Germline CDR1 and CDR2: SNHLY and FYNNEI. This CDR3 contains 15 residues. V gave up 6 bases and J gave up 0 bases, with 14 bases separating them. The full variable domain, rest sourced from reference TRBV2 and TRBJ1-1, is EPEVTQTPSHQVTQMGQEVILRCVPISNHLYFYWYRQILGQKVEFLVSFYNNEISEKSEIFDDQFSVERPDGSNFTLKIRSTKLEDSAMYFCASRDPGVMNTEAFFGQGTRLTVV.

The chain is built from TRBV21-1 and TRBJ1-4; TRBD1 reflects the table's D call only, with no check against the DNA. TRBV21-1 is a recognized pseudogene. The CDR3 has 16 residues. CDR3 bases: TGTGCCAGCAGCAAAGGGGGAAGCAGGGGGAGTGAAAAACTGTTTTTT. Its translation: CASSKGGSRGSEKLFF.

Note on this clone: The sample has other DNA sequences that encode this CDR3 too. The chain combines TRBV7-2 with TRBJ1-2, with D maybe TRBD1 (5 bases). Trimming stripped 8 bases from V and 2 bases from J, with 6 bases between. The germline gives CDR1 SGHTA, CDR2 FQGNSA. This CDR3 region has 11 residues. DNA for the CDR3: TGTGCCAGCGGGGGGAACTATGGCTACACCTTC. Translated: CASGGNYGYTF.

The chain couples TRBV12-3 or TRBV12-4 to TRBJ1-2; D unresolved. The CDR3 is 11 amino acids. V gave up 5 bases and J gave up 4 bases, with 5 bases separating them. CDR3 sequence: CASSNIYGYTF. The CDR3 DNA is TGTGCCAGCAGTAACATCTATGGCTACACCTTC.

A few counts support this clone. The chain carries TRBV7-8 and TRBJ1-5, with TRBD1 as a possible D gene (5 bases). The ends were cut back, 1 base at V and 2 bases at J, with 18 bases in the middle. Germline V gene data show CDR1 as SGHVS and CDR2 as FQNEAQ. The CDR3 is 18 amino acids. CDR3 sequence (DNA): TGTGCCAGCAGCTTAGGAGTCGGGGGGAGGAGCGGCAATCAGCCCCAGCATTTT. Protein product: CASSLGVGGRSGNQPQHF.